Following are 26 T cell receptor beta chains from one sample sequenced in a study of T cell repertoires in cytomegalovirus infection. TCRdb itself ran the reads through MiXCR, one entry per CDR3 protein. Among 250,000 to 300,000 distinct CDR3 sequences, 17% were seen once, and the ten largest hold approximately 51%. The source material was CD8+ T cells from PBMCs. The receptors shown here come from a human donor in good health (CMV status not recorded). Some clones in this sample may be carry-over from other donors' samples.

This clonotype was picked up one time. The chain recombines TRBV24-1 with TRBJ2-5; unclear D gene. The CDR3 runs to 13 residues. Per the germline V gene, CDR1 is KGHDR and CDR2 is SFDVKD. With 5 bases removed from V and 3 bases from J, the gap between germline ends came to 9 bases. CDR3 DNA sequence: TGTGCCACCAGTGGGCCCAACGAAGAGACCCAGTACTTC. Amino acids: CATSGPNEETQYF.

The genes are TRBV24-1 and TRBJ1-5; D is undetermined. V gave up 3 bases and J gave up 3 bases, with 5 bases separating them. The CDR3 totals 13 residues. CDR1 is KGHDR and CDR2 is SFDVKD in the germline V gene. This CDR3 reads CATSDRDNQPQHF. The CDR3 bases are TGTGCCACCAGTGATCGAGACAATCAGCCCCAGCATTTT.

The CDR3 DNA reads TGTGCCAGCAGAAAACTAGCGGGGGACAATGAGCAGTTCTTC. It encodes CASRKLAGDNEQFF. The chain links TRBV2 to TRBJ2-1, with TRBD2 identical over 11 bases. The V gene end was trimmed by 6 bases and the J gene end by 5 bases; junction bases not matched to a gene: 3. CDR3 length equals 14 residues. Germline V lookup: CDR1 SNHLY, CDR2 FYNNEI.

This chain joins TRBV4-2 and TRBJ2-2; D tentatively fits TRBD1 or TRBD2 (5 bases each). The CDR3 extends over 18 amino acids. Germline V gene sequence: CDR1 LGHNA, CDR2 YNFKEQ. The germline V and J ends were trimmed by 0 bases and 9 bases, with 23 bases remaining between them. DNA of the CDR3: TGTGCCAGCAGCCAAGATCTAAGGGACCTCGTGGAGGACAGGGAGCTGTTTTTT. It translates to CASSQDLRDLVEDRELFF.

As DNA, the CDR3 is TGTGCCAGCAGGGAGCGGGGCGGAACTAACTATGGCTACACCTTC. As protein: CASRERGGTNYGYTF. The chain carries TRBV12-3 or TRBV12-4 and TRBJ1-2; tentatively, D is TRBD1 (5 bases). The CDR3 contains 15 residues. Trimming shortened V by 6 bases and J by 0 bases, and 14 bases separated the two germline ends.

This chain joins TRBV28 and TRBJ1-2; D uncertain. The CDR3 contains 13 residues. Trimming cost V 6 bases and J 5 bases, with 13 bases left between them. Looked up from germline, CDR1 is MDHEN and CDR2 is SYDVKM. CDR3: CASSRLGDYGYTF. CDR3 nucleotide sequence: TGTGCCAGCAGCCGGCTCGGTGATTATGGCTACACCTTC.

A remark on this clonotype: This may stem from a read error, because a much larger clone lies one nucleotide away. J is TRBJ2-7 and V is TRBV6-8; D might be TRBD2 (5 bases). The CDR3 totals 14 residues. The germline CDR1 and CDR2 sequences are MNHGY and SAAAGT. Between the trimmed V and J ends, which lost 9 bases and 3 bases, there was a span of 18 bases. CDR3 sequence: CASLLRGMVYEQYF. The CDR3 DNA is TGTGCCAGTTTACTTCGGGGTATGGTCTACGAGCAGTACTTC.

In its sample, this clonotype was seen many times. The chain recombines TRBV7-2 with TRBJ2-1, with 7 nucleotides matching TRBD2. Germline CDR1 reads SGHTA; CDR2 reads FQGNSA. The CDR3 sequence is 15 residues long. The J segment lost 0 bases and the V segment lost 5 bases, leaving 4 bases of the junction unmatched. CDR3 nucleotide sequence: TGTGCCAGCAGCCCTCTAGCGGCCTCCTACAATGAGCAGTTCTTC. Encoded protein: CASSPLAASYNEQFF.

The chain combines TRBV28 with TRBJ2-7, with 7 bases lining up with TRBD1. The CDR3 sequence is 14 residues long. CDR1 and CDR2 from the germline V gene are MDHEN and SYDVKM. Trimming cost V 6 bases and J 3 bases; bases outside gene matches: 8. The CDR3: CASSQTGQLYEQYF. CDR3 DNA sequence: TGTGCCAGCAGCCAAACGGGACAGCTCTACGAGCAGTACTTC.

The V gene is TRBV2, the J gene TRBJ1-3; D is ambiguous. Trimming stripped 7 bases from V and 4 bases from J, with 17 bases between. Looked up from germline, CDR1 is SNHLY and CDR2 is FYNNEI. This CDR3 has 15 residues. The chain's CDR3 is CASKGATSPGNTIYF. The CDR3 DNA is TGTGCCAGCAAAGGCGCCACCTCTCCCGGAAACACCATATATTTT.

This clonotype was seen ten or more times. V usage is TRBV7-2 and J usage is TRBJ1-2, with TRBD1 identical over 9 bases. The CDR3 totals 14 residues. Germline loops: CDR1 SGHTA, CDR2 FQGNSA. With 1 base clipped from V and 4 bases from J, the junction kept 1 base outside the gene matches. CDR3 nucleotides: TGTGCCAGCAGCTTAGGGACAGGGGTCTATGGCTACACCTTC. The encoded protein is CASSLGTGVYGYTF. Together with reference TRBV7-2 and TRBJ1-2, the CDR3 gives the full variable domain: GAGVSQSPSNKVTEKGKDVELRCDPISGHTALYWYRQSLGQGLEFLIYFQGNSAPDKSGLPSDRFSAERTGGSVSTLTIQRTQQEDSAVYLCASSLGTGVYGYTFGSGTRLTVV.

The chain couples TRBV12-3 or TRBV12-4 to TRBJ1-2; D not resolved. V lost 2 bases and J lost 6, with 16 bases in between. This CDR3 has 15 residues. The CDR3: CASSLSLTDIDGYTF. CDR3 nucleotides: TGTGCCAGCAGTTTATCCCTCACGGATATTGATGGCTACACCTTC.

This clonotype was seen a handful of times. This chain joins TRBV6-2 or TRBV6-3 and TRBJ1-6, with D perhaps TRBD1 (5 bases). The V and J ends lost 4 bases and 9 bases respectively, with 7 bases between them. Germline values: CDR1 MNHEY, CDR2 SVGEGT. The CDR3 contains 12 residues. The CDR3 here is CASSFGGSPLHF. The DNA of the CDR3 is TGTGCCAGCAGTTTCGGGGGTTCACCCCTCCACTTT.

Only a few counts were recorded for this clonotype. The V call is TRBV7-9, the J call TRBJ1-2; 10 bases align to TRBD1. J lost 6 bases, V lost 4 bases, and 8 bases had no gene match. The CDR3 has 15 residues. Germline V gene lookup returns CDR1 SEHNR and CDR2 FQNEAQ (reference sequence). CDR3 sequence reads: CASSSVPGQGHGYTF. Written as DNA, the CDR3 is TGTGCCAGCAGCTCTGTACCGGGACAGGGGCATGGCTACACCTTC.

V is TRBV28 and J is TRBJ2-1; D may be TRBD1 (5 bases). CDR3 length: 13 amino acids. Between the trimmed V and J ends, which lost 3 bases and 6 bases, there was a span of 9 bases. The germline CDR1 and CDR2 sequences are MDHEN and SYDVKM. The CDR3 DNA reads TGTGCCAGCAGTTTCCAGGGCGGCAATGAGCAGTTCTTC. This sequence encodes CASSFQGGNEQFF.

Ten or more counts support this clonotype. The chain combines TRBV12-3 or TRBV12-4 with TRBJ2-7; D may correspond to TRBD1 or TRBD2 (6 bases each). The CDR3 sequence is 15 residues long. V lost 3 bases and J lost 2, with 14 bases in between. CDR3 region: CASSFGGPGPYEQYF. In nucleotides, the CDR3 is TGTGCCAGCAGTTTTGGGGGGCCGGGGCCCTACGAGCAGTACTTC.

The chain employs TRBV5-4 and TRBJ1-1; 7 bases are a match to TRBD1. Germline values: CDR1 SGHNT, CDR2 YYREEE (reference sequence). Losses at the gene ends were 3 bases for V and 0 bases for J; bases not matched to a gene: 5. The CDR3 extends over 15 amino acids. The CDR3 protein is CASSSQGLLNTEAFF. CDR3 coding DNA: TGTGCCAGCAGCTCACAGGGGCTATTGAACACTGAAGCTTTCTTT.

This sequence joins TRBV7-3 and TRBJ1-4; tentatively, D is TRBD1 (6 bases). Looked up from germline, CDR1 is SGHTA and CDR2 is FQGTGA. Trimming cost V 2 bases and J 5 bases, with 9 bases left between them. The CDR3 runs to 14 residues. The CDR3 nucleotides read TGTGCCAGCAGCTTACAGCAGGGGAATGAAAAACTGTTTTTT. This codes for CASSLQQGNEKLFF.

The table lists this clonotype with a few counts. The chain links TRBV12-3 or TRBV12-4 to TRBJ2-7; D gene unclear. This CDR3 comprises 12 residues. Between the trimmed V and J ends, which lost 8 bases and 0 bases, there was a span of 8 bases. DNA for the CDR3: TGTGCCAGCCAGCGAGGCTCCTACGAGCAGTACTTC. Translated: CASQRGSYEQYF.

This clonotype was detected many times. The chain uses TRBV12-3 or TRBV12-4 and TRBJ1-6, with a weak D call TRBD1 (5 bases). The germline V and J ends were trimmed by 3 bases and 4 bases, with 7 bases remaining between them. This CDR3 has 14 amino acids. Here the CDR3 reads CASSLGTYNSPLHF. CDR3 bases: TGTGCCAGCAGTTTGGGGACGTATAATTCACCCCTCCACTTT.

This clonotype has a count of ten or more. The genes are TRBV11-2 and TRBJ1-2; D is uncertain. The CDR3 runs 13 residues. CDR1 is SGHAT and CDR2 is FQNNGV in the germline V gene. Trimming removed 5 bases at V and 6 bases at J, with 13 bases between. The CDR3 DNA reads TGTGCCAGCAGCCACCAGGACGGGAATGGCTACACCTTC. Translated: CASSHQDGNGYTF.

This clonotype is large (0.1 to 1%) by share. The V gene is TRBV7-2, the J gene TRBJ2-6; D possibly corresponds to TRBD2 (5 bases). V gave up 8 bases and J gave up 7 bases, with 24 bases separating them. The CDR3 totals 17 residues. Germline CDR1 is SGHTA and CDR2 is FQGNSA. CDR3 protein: CASSSREWELFANVLTF. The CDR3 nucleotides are TGTGCCAGCTCCAGCCGAGAGTGGGAGCTCTTCGCCAACGTCCTGACTTTC.

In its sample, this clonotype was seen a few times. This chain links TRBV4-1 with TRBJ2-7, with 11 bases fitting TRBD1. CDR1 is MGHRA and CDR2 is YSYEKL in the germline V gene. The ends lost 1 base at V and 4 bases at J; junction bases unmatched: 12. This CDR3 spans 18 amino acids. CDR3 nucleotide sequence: TGCGCCAGCAGCCAAGTGGTGCGCTCCGGGACAGGGGGATACGAGCAGTACTTC. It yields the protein CASSQVVRSGTGGYEQYF.

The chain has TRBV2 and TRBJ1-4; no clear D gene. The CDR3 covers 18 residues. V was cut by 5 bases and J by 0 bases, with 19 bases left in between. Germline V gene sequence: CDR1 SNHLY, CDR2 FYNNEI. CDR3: CASSPYDMNGATNEKLFF. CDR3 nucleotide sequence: TGTGCCAGCAGTCCCTATGACATGAACGGCGCAACTAATGAAAAACTGTTTTTT.

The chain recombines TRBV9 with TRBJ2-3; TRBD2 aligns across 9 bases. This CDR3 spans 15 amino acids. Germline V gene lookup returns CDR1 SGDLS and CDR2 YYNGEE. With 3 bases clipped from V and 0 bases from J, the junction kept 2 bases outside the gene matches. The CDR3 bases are TGTGCCAGCAGCGGACTAGCGGTTAGCACAGATACGCAGTATTTT. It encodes CASSGLAVSTDTQYF.

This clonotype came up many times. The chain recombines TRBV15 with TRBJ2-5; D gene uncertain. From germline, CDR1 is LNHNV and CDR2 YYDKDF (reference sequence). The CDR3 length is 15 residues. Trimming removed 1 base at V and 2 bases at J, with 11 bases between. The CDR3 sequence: CATSRVFGEQETQYF. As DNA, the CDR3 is TGTGCCACCAGCAGAGTTTTTGGGGAACAAGAGACCCAGTACTTC.